These 29 T cell receptor beta chains were sequenced from one sample in a study of blood T cell repertoires in COVID-19. Profiling relied on immunoSEQ multiplex PCR, and the TCRdb table lists in-frame clones only, not all of them. Of about 70,000 clones in the sample, around 87% were seen once. Sequenced input: peripheral blood. These receptor sequences come from a man aged 35 to 55 with COVID-19, enrolled during active disease.

The chain combines TRBV5-8 with TRBJ2-1, with TRBD1 matching over 11 bases. CDR3 length: 14 residues. Germline trimming cut 4 bases from V and 8 bases from J; bases unmatched to any gene: 5. Germline CDR1 is SGHTS and CDR2 is YDEGEE. In nucleotides, the CDR3 is TGTGCCAGCAGCACGGGACAGGGGGGCGATGAGCAGTTCTTC. Protein: CASSTGQGGDEQFF. Drawing the rest from reference TRBV5-8 and TRBJ2-1, the complete variable domain is EAGVTQSPTHLIKTRGQQATLRCSPISGHTSVYWYQQALGLGLQFLLWYDEGEERNRGNFPPRFSGRQFPNYSSELNVNALELEDSALYLCASSTGQGGDEQFFGPGTRLTVL.

V and J are TRBV5-6 and TRBJ2-5, with unresolved D. CDR1 is SGHDT and CDR2 is YYEEEE in the germline V gene. Trimming stripped 1 base from V and 5 bases from J, with 15 bases between. This CDR3 has 15 amino acids. The CDR3 reads CASSLMWIERETQYF. For the CDR3, the DNA is TGTGCCAGCAGCTTGATGTGGATAGAGAGGGAGACCCAGTACTTC.

Worth noting for this clone: This same CDR3 is encoded by further DNA sequences in the sample. The chain couples TRBV4-1 to TRBJ2-7, with 10 bases that match TRBD2. V lost 0 bases, J lost 7 bases, and 6 bases stayed unmatched. This CDR3 has 15 residues. Germline CDR1 is MGHRA and CDR2 is YSYEKL. Here the CDR3 reads CASSQEAGGLGEQYF. CDR3 bases: TGCGCCAGCAGCCAAGAAGCGGGGGGGCTGGGGGAGCAGTACTTC.

This chain joins TRBV3-1 (or the pseudogene TRBV3-2) and TRBJ1-1; no reliable D call. V was clipped by 4 bases and J by 4 bases, with 10 bases between them. This CDR3 contains 13 residues. Looked up from germline, CDR1 is LGHDT and CDR2 is YNNKEL (reference sequence). This CDR3 is CASSRRAGTEAFF. The CDR3 DNA reads TGTGCCAGCAGCCGCCGTGCAGGCACTGAAGCTTTCTTT.

This clone showed up just a few times. The CDR3 loop reads CASSYSLQNQPQHF. The DNA for the CDR3 is TGTGCCAGCAGTTACTCGTTACAGAATCAGCCCCAGCATTTT. This chain joins TRBV6-2 or TRBV6-3 and TRBJ1-5; the D is unclear. Germline V lookup: CDR1 MNHEY, CDR2 SVGEGT. Trimming pared 0 bases from V and 4 bases from J, leaving 7 bases between. The CDR3 totals 14 residues.

The chain recombines TRBV28 with TRBJ1-1; 7 bases align to TRBD1. Germline values: CDR1 MDHEN, CDR2 SYDVKM. This CDR3 region has 15 residues. Trimming at V came to 1 base and at J to 1 base, leaving 3 bases not matched to a gene. The CDR3 bases are TGTGCCAGCAGTTTATTCGAGGGGGCGAACACTGAAGCTTTCTTT. Protein product: CASSLFEGANTEAFF.

The chain links TRBV5-1 to TRBJ1-1; 7 bases map to TRBD1. V was pared by 3 bases and J by 3 bases, with 5 bases of the junction left unmatched. The CDR3 has 14 amino acids. Germline V gives CDR1 SGHRS, CDR2 YFSETQ. In nucleotides, the CDR3 is TGCGCCAGCAGCTCCGACAGGGACTACACTGAAGCTTTCTTT. Translation: CASSSDRDYTEAFF.

The chain links TRBV10-3 to TRBJ2-1, with 10 bases matching TRBD2. With V trimmed by 4 bases and J by 0 bases, 0 bases remained unmatched. The CDR3 contains 15 residues. Germline assignment: CDR1 ENHRY and CDR2 SYGVKD. The CDR3 coding sequence is TGTGCCATCAGTGCTAGCGGGGGCTCCTACAATGAGCAGTTCTTC. The encoded protein is CAISASGGSYNEQFF.

This clone has just one count. The chain carries TRBV27 and TRBJ2-2; D perhaps matches TRBD2 (6 bases). The CDR3 length is 14 residues. CDR1 and CDR2 (germline): MNHEY, SMNVEV (reference sequence). The ends were cut back, 6 bases at V and 3 bases at J, with 11 bases in the middle. This CDR3 reads CASSHGGHTGELFF. Here the CDR3 DNA reads TGTGCCAGCAGCCACGGGGGACACACCGGGGAGCTGTTTTTT.

This clone appeared a few times. In DNA form, the CDR3 reads TGTGCCAGCAGTCCACAGGGAAGCAATCAGCCCCAGCATTTT. Protein sequence: CASSPQGSNQPQHF. The chain has TRBV27 and TRBJ1-5; D may be TRBD1 (6 bases). CDR1 MNHEY and CDR2 SMNVEV come from the germline V gene (reference sequence). The V and J ends lost 5 bases and 1 base respectively, with 9 bases between them. CDR3 size: 14 residues.

V usage is TRBV5-8 and J usage is TRBJ1-5; D might be TRBD1 (6 bases). Germline V gene sequence: CDR1 SGHTS, CDR2 YDEGEE. This CDR3 has 15 residues. Between the trimmed V and J ends, which lost 4 bases and 8 bases, there was a span of 19 bases. DNA of the CDR3: TGTGCCAGCAGCCCATCTAGGGGGGGGATAGAGCCCCAGCATTTT. Its translation: CASSPSRGGIEPQHF.

This clone was seen a single time. The chain has TRBV5-1 and TRBJ2-5, with a possible D match to TRBD1 (6 bases). The V gene lost 1 base and the J gene lost 2 bases, with 12 bases spanning the gap. Germline values: CDR1 SGHRS, CDR2 YFSETQ. The CDR3 length is 15 residues. The CDR3 loop reads CASSLSPGVQETQYF. CDR3 DNA sequence: TGCGCCAGCAGCTTGAGCCCAGGGGTGCAAGAGACCCAGTACTTC.

This sequence joins TRBV5-1 and TRBJ2-5; 7 bases line up with TRBD1. There are 15 residues in the CDR3. Germline CDR1 and CDR2: SGHRS and YFSETQ. V shed 2 bases, J shed 4 bases, and the junction held 8 bases outside the gene matches. The CDR3 loop reads CASSFLGTEGETQYF. CDR3 coding DNA: TGCGCCAGCAGCTTTCTCGGGACAGAGGGAGAGACCCAGTACTTC. The whole variable domain, filled in from reference TRBV5-1 and TRBJ2-5, reads KAGVTQTPRYLIKTRGQQVTLSCSPISGHRSVSWYQQTPGQGLQFLFEYFSETQRNKGNFPGRFSGRQFSNSRSEMNVSTLELGDSALYLCASSFLGTEGETQYFGPGTRLLVL.

The genes are TRBV10-1 and TRBJ2-5; D possibly corresponds to TRBD2 (6 bases). From germline, CDR1 is WNHNN and CDR2 SYGVQD (reference sequence). This CDR3 has 14 residues. The V and J ends lost 3 bases and 6 bases respectively, with 14 bases between them. The CDR3 sequence is CASSDGGRPQTQYF. The CDR3 region has the DNA TGCGCCAGCAGTGACGGGGGACGGCCGCAGACCCAGTACTTC.

V is TRBV6-5 and J is TRBJ2-7; 8 bases line up with TRBD1. The CDR3 runs 14 residues. Trimming cost V 7 bases and J 4 bases; bases outside gene matches: 9. Germline values: CDR1 MNHEY, CDR2 SVGAGI. CDR3 DNA: TGTGCCAGCAACCTACAGGGGGAATTATACGAGCAGTACTTC. Its protein is CASNLQGELYEQYF.

This clone was recorded once. The chain has TRBV5-6 and TRBJ1-1, with no clear D. Germline-derived CDR1 and CDR2 are SGHDT and YYEEEE. V was shortened by 3 bases and J by 0 bases, with 12 bases between the two germline ends. The CDR3 contains 15 residues. The CDR3 protein is CASSSLSDMNTEAFF. DNA for the CDR3: TGTGCCAGCAGCTCCCTTTCAGATATGAACACTGAAGCTTTCTTT.

J is TRBJ2-4 and V is TRBV10-3; 9 bases line up with TRBD2. Germline V CDR1 and CDR2: ENHRY, SYGVKD. Trimming cost V 6 bases and J 4 bases; bases outside gene matches: 19. CDR3 length: 19 amino acids. As DNA, the CDR3 is TGTGCCATCAGCGACGTAGCGGGGGCGGGAATTGCACAGAAAAACATTCAGTACTTC. Protein sequence: CAISDVAGAGIAQKNIQYF.

The chain combines TRBV29-1 with TRBJ2-5, with a tentative D call TRBD2 (6 bases). The CDR3 covers 15 residues. The germline gives CDR1 SQVTM, CDR2 ANQGSEA. The ends were cut back, 6 bases at V and 4 bases at J, with 21 bases in the middle. The CDR3 loop is CSVKRDSEKGETQYF. In nucleotides, the CDR3 is TGCAGCGTGAAGAGGGACTCCGAGAAGGGAGAGACCCAGTACTTC.

This sequence joins TRBV6-5 and TRBJ1-3, with TRBD1 matching 9 bases. Per the germline V gene, CDR1 is MNHEY and CDR2 is SVGAGI. The V gene end was trimmed by 2 bases and the J gene end by 3 bases; junction bases not matched to a gene: 5. The CDR3 runs 16 residues. The CDR3 sequence is CASSYTGQGFGNTIYF. The DNA of the CDR3 is TGTGCCAGCAGTTACACGGGACAGGGATTTGGAAACACCATATATTTT.

The rearrangement joins TRBV18 to TRBJ2-1; TRBD1 matches 9 bases. Germline loops: CDR1 KGHSH, CDR2 LQKENI. J lost 6 bases, V lost 6 bases, and 9 bases had no gene match. CDR3 size: 15 residues. This CDR3 reads CASSPGQGEGNEQFF. CDR3 nucleotides: TGTGCCAGCTCCCCGGGACAGGGAGAGGGCAATGAGCAGTTCTTC.

The rearrangement uses TRBV5-4 and TRBJ2-1; 9 nucleotides line up with TRBD2. This CDR3 contains 16 residues. With 4 bases clipped from V and 3 bases from J, the junction kept 8 bases outside the gene matches. Germline V lookup: CDR1 SGHNT, CDR2 YYREEE (reference sequence). DNA for the CDR3: TGTGCCAGCAGCGGCAGCGGGGGGCACAACTACAATGAGCAGTTCTTC. Translated, it gives CASSGSGGHNYNEQFF.

As for this clone: The junction shows a germline mismatch at one end, possibly a read error. This chain joins TRBV20-1 and TRBJ1-4, with a weak D call TRBD1 (5 bases). The germline V gene has CDR1 DFQATT and CDR2 SNEGSKA (reference sequence). The CDR3 runs 11 residues. The CDR3, as DNA: TGCAGTGCTAGAAAATCAGGGATTGGGATTTTT. This codes for CSARKSGIGIF.

The CDR3 coding sequence is TGTGCCAGCAGTTACTCTGCCTGGGGGGAAAATGGCTACACCTTC. Translated: CASSYSAWGENGYTF. The chain employs TRBV6-5 and TRBJ1-2, with D possibly being TRBD1 (5 bases). The CDR3 consists of 15 residues. Trimming pared 0 bases from V and 6 bases from J, leaving 14 bases between. Germline CDR1 MNHEY, CDR2 SVGAGI.

The CDR3 coding sequence is TGCGCCAGCAGCTTGACCCCTAGCGGGGGGAACTATGGCTACACCTTC. This gives the protein CASSLTPSGGNYGYTF. The gene calls are TRBV5-1 and TRBJ1-2; the D gene is possibly TRBD1 (5 bases). Germline V gene data show CDR1 as SGHRS and CDR2 as YFSETQ. The CDR3 runs to 16 residues. Trimming stripped 1 base from V and 2 bases from J, with 15 bases between.

The gene calls are TRBV6-5 and TRBJ2-5; 9 bases line up with TRBD2. Per germline, CDR1 MNHEY and CDR2 SVGAGI. This CDR3 comprises 15 residues. J lost 3 bases, V lost 7 bases, and 9 bases had no gene match. The CDR3: CASIMTGGGEETQYF. The DNA for the CDR3 is TGTGCCAGCATTATGACTGGCGGGGGGGAAGAGACCCAGTACTTC.

The V and J genes are TRBV2 and TRBJ2-5, with TRBD1 matching over 8 bases. The V gene's germline CDR1 is SNHLY and CDR2 FYNNEI. The CDR3 covers 13 residues. J was trimmed by 4 bases and V by 4 bases; bases with no gene match: 2. The CDR3 loop is CASSGTGRETQYF. The CDR3 DNA sequence: TGTGCCAGCAGTGGGACAGGGCGAGAGACCCAGTACTTC.

V gene TRBV3-1 (or the pseudogene TRBV3-2) combines with J gene TRBJ2-1, with 12 bases identical to TRBD2. Germline trimming cut 0 bases from V and 13 bases from J; bases unmatched to any gene: 7. Germline values: CDR1 LGHDT, CDR2 YNNKEL (reference sequence). The CDR3 has 15 residues. The CDR3 coding sequence is TGTGCCAGCAGCCAAGAGTCTAGCGGGGGGGCACGTCAGTTCTTC. It encodes CASSQESSGGARQFF.

The chain combines TRBV18 with TRBJ1-2; D is possibly TRBD1 (5 bases). The germline V gene has CDR1 KGHSH and CDR2 LQKENI. The V end lost 2 bases, the J end lost 5 bases, and 18 bases lay between the germline ends. CDR3 length: 16 residues. CDR3 bases: TGTGCCAGCTCACCATCGAGCTCAGACAGAGGATATGGCTACACCTTC. Translating gives CASSPSSSDRGYGYTF.

The table lists this clone with a few counts. The chain employs TRBV28 and TRBJ1-5; D is unresolved. The CDR3 consists of 14 residues. The germline V and J ends were trimmed by 4 bases and 6 bases, with 13 bases remaining between them. Germline loops: CDR1 MDHEN, CDR2 SYDVKM. CDR3 DNA sequence: TGTGCCAGCAGTTCAGCCGGGGAGAGTCAGCCCCAGCATTTT. Translation: CASSSAGESQPQHF.